A single TCR beta chain is shown here with its context. The antigen is undetermined. The data derive from a study of T cell repertoires in cytomegalovirus infection. Study-level information: Researchers turned to recently identified HLA-C-restricted CMV epitopes as well as well-studied HLA-B-restricted ones. It can be stated that public TCR beta signatures indicated CMV infection as well as a matching HLA type.

The CDR3 extends over 13 amino acids. V was cut by 4 bases and J by 9 bases, with 16 bases left in between. Germline V gene sequence: CDR1 SGHDT, CDR2 YYEEEE. TCRdb re-called the reads through MiXCR, storing one row per CDR3 protein. The sample holds about 920,000 distinct CDR3 sequences, 30% to 40% seen once. The specimen comprised cultured CD8+ T cells from PBMCs, sampled from culture after CMV antigen stimulation. V gene TRBV5-6 combines with J gene TRBJ1-2; possible D gene TRBD1, 6 bases. The TCR originated in a human donor in good health (CMV status not recorded). Some clones in this sample may be carry-over from other donors' samples. The CDR3 DNA reads as TGTGCCAGCAGCCCTGGAGGAGGGGGTCGCTACACCTTC. Protein: CASSPGGGGRYTF.